This T cell receptor (beta chain) is from a study of a mutant IDH1 vaccine in newly diagnosed glioma. At the level of the study: Initiation of the vaccine course occurred 4-6 weeks after radiotherapy alone, or alongside temozolomide cycles. Treated patients, about 60% male and around 40% female, averaged about 40 years of age. Previous treatment comprised radiotherapy, temozolomide, or both, mostly both.

This table comes from immunoSEQ multiplex PCR, and its TCRdb copy is limited to in-frame clones, with some not included. The data show about 36,000 clones, roughly 80% seen once. As regards this clone: Its antigen is as yet unknown.

The CDR3 contains 13 residues. Germline CDR1 reads SGDLS; CDR2 reads YYNGEE. With 0 bases removed from V and 3 bases from J, the gap between germline ends came to 6 bases. Time point denoted: week 11, during vaccination. Alongside topical imiquimod, each dose of vaccine comprised 300 ug of mutant IDH1 20-mer peptide. The sequenced sample was peripheral blood mononuclear cells (PBMCs), obtained from a glioma patient whose treatment included an IDH1 peptide vaccine. The source is a woman aged 25 to 39 with glioma. Some clones in this sample may be carry-over from other donors' samples. V is TRBV9 and J is TRBJ2-5; D perhaps matches TRBD1 (6 bases). The CDR3 loop reads CASSVDREETQYF. The CDR3 DNA is TGTGCCAGCAGCGTAGACAGGGAAGAGACCCAGTACTTC.